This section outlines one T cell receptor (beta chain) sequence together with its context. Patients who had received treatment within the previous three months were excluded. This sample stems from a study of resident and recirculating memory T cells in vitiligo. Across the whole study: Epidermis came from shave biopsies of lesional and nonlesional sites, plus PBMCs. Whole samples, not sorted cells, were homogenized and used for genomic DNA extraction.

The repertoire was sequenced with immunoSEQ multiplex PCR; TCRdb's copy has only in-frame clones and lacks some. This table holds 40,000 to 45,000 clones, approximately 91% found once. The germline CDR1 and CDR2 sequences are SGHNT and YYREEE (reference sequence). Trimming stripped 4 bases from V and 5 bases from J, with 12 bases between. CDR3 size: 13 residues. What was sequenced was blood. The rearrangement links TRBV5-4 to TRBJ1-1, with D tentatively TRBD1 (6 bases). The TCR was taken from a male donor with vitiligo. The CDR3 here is CASSRTGFTEAFF. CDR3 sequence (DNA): TGTGCCAGCAGCCGCACAGGGTTTACTGAAGCTTTCTTT.